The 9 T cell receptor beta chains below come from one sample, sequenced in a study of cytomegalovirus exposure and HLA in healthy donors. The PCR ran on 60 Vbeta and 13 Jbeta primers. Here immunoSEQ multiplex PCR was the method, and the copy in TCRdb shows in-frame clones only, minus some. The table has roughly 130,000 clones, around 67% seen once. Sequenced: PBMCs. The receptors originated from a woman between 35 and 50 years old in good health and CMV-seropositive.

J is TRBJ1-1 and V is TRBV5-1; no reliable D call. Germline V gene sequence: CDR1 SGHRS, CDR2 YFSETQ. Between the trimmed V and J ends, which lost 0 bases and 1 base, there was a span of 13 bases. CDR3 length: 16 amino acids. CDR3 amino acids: CASSLGAGEGNTEAFF. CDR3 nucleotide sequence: TGCGCCAGCAGCTTGGGGGCAGGAGAGGGGAACACTGAAGCTTTCTTT.

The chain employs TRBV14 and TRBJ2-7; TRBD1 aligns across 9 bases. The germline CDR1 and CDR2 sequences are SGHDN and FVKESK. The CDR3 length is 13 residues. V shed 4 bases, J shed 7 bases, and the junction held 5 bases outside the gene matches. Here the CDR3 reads CASSRTGAREQYF. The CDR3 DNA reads TGTGCCAGCAGCCGGACAGGGGCAAGGGAGCAGTACTTC.

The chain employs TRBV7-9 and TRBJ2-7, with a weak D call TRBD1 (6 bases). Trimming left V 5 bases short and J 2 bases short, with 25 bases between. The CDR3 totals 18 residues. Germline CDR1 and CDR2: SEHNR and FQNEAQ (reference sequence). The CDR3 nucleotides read TGTGCCAGCAGCGGATCCGGACAGAGAATTCTTTGGGCCTACGAGCAGTACTTC. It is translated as CASSGSGQRILWAYEQYF.

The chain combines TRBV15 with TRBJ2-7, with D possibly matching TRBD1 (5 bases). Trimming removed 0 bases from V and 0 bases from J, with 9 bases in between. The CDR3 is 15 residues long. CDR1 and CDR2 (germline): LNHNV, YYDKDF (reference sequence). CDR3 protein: CATSRERQSSYEQYF. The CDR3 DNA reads TGTGCCACCAGCAGAGAAAGACAGAGCTCCTACGAGCAGTACTTC.

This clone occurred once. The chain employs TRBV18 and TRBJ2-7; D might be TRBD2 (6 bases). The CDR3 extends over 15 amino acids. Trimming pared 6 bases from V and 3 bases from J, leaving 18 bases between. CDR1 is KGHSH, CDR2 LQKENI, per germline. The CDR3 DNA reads TGTGCCAGCTCCCCCACACCGCGGAGGGGCTACGAGCAGTACTTC. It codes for CASSPTPRRGYEQYF.

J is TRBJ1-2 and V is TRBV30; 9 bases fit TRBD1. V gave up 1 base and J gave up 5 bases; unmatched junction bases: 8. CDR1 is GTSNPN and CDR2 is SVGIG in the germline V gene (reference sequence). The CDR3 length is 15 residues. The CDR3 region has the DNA TGTGCCTGGAGTGACCCGGACAGGGGTAGGTATGGCTACACCTTC. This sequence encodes CAWSDPDRGRYGYTF.

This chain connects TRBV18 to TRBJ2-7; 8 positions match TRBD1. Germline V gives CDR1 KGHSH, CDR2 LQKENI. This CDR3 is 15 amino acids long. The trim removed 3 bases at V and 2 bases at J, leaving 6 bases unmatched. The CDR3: CASSPGAGGTYEQYF. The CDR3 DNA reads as TGTGCCAGCTCACCTGGGGCAGGGGGCACCTACGAGCAGTACTTC.

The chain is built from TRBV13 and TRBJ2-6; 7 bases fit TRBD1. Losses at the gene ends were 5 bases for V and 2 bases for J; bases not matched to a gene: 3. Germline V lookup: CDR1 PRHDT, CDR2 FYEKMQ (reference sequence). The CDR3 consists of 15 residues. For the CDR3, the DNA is TGTGCCAGCAGCAAGCAGGGGGCTGGGGCCAACGTCCTGACTTTC. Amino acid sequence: CASSKQGAGANVLTF.

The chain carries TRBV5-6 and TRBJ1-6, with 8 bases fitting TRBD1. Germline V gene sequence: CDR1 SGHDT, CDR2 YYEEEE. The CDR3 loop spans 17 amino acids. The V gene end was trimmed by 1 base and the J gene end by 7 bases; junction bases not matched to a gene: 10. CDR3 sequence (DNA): TGTGCCAGCAGCTTGAGTCGGGGACAGGTCCGAAATTCACCCCTCCACTTT. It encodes CASSLSRGQVRNSPLHF. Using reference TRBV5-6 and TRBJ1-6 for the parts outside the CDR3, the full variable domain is DAGVTQSPTHLIKTRGQQVTLRCSPKSGHDTVSWYQQALGQGPQFIFQYYEEEERQRGNFPDRFSGHQFPNYSSELNVNALLLGDSALYLCASSLSRGQVRNSPLHFGNGTRLTVT.